The sample holds one count of the clone carrying this TCR beta chain. Antigen: not known. This CDR3 spans 17 amino acids. Germline values: CDR1 SGHVS, CDR2 FQNEAQ. With 4 bases removed from V and 0 bases from J, the gap between germline ends came to 16 bases. The data originate from a study of vaccination and CD4 T cells after COVID-19. Treatment defined: approximately 10-day PBMC culture with coronavirus spike peptide pools or control peptides (ViraFEST assay). The authors isolated CD4+ T cells by negative selection after nine to eleven days of culture. The Oncomine TCR Beta short-read assay sequenced DNA from cultured CD4+ T cells. After culture, CD4+ T cells served as the source for genomic DNA extraction. TCRdb re-called the PCR reads with MiXCR, one entry per CDR3 protein. Of approximately 15,000 distinct CDR3 sequences detected, nearly 80% appear once; the ten largest clones hold nearly 10%. Study-wide results and caveats: Median SARS-CoV-2-reactive clonotype numbers went up from around 20 to 38, but not significantly.

The chain carries TRBV7-8 and TRBJ1-5; possibly TRBD1 for D (6 bases). This receptor was obtained from a human donor who received a COVID-19 vaccine. Source: CD4+ T cells from blood, cultured in vitro, taken after SARS-CoV-2 vaccination. The CDR3 spells CASSSRNRVISNQPQHF. The CDR3 nucleotides read TGTGCCAGCAGCTCGAGAAACAGGGTTATTAGCAATCAGCCCCAGCATTTT.